This T cell receptor beta chain was captured by sequencing in a study of CD8 T cells in ankylosing spondylitis. TCRdb recomputed calls from the 5' RACE reads with MiXCR, one row per CDR3 protein. This table has 350,000 to 400,000 distinct CDR3 sequences, 20% appearing once. The CDR3 sequence is 16 residues long. V lost 0 bases and J lost 2, with 11 bases in between. The chain carries TRBV12-3 or TRBV12-4 and TRBJ2-1, with D tentatively TRBD2 (5 bases). This TCR was sampled from a male donor with ankylosing spondylitis or in good health (not recorded which). Sequences were obtained from blood, either unsorted or a sorted T cell fraction (not recorded which). The CDR3 region is CASSLALTSAYNEQFF. The CDR3 nucleotides are TGTGCCAGCAGTTTAGCGCTTACTAGTGCCTACAATGAGCAGTTCTTC.